This T cell receptor beta chain appears in the sequencing data of a study of T cell repertoires in cytomegalovirus infection (dated by TCRdb to the late 2010s). Study-level background: The HLA type of each donor mattered for the analysis, because public TCR beta signatures pointed to carriage of CMV infection along with the matching HLA type.

Sequencing used an Illumina HiSeq 1500. The public reads were reprocessed in TCRdb via fastp at Q25 and MiXCR, keeping in-frame beta chains. Each record represents a unique CDR3 protein, reported with the most common genes and DNA among its rows. The sample profile shows about 300,000 distinct CDR3 sequences; about 8.8% of them were found once. The ten largest clones take up approximately 2.4% of the sample. The investigation overall reported the following: In the ex vivo response, HLA-C-restricted CMV-specific TCR beta clonotypes were dominant, and in two of eight donors the single most frequent clonotype came from this HLA-C-restricted group. Cumulative frequency of public TCR beta family members discriminated carriers of CMV infection plus the relevant HLA type in this cohort and an independent roughly 350-donor cohort.

This clonotype was observed many times. The specificity of this receptor is unknown. Base qualities were left out, and no much larger clone turns up one base away. The CDR1 and CDR2 encoded by the germline V gene (reference sequence) are DFQATT and SNEGSKA. The CDR3 contains 11 residues, cysteine and phenylalanine counted. CDR3 DNA only is kept here, 33 bases in frame from base 1. The sample taken for sequencing was PBMCs. The sequence is built from TRBV20-1 and TRBJ2-5, with the D gene uncertain. This TCR came from a human donor in good health (CMV status not recorded). Some clones in this sample may be carry-over from other donors' samples. CDR3 region: CSADGRETQYF. The nucleotide sequence is given as TGCAGCGCGGATGGTCGAGAGACCCAGTACTTC.